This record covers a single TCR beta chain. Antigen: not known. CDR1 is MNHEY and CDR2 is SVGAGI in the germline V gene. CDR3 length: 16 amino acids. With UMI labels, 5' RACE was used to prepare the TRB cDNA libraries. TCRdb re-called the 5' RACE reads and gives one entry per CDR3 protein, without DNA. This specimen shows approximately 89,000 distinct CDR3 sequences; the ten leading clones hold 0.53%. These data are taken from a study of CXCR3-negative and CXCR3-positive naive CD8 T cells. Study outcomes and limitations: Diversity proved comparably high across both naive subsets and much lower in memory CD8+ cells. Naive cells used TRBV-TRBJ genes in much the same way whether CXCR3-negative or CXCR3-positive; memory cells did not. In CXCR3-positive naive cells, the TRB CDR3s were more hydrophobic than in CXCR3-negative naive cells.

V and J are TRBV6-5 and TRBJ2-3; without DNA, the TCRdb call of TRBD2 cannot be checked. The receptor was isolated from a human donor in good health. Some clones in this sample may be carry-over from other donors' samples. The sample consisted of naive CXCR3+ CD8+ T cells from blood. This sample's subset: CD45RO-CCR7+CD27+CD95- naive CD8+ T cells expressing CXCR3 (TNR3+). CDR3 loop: CASSSWREGRTDTQYF.